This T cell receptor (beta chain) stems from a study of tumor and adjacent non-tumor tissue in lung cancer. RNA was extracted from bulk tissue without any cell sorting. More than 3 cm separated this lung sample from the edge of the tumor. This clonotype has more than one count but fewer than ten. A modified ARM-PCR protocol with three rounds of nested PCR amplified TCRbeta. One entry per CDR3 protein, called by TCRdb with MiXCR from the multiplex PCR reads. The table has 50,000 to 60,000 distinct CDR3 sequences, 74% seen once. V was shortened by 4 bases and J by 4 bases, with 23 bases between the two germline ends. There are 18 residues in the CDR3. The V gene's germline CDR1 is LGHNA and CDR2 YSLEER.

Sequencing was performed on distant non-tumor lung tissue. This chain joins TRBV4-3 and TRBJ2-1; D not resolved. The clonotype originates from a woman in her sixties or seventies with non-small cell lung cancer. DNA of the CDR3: TGCGCCAGCAGCCTCCGGCGGCTTGAGGCGCCCCTTTACAATGAGCAGTTCTTC. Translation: CASSLRRLEAPLYNEQFF.